What follows is one TCR beta chain and its context. Trimming took off 2 bases at V and 2 bases at J, with 13 bases between the two ends. Looked up from germline, CDR1 is SGHRS and CDR2 is YFSETQ. The length of the CDR3 is 15 residues. This sample was taken from a study of blood T cell repertoires in COVID-19. About the study: From the United States, Italy and Spain came samples of acute and convalescent COVID-19. The analysed material was cDNA or gDNA that came from T cells, B-cell-depleted T cells, or PBMCs.

Profiled with immunoSEQ multiplex PCR; TCRdb holds only in-frame clones, not every one. The sample shows some 150,000 clones, over 80% of them seen only once. This receptor was identified in a woman between 55 and 75 years old who had recovered from COVID-19. The sequencing input was peripheral blood. This chain uses TRBV5-1 with TRBJ2-5, with D possibly being TRBD2 (6 bases). CDR3 coding DNA: TGCGCCAGCAGCTTTCAATCGGCGGGGCAAGAGACCCAGTACTTC. Translated, it gives CASSFQSAGQETQYF.